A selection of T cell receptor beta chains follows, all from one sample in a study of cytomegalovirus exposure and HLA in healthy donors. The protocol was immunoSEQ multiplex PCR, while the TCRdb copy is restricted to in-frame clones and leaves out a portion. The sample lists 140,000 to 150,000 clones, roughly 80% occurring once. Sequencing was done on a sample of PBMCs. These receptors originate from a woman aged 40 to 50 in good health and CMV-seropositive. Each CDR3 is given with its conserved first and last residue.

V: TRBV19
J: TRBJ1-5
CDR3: CASSPRSGGLNQPQHF

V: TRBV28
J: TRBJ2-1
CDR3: CASSLPGVADLGQFF

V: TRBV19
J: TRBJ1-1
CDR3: CASHRQGRNTEAFF

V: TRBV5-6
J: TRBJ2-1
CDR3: CASSLRGLPKNEQFF

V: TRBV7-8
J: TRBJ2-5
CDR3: CASSLAELAGSQETQYF

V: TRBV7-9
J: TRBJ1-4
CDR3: CSSSLEGVQATNEKLFF

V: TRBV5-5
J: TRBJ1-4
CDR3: CASSSPPGEEKLFF

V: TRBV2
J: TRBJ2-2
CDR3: CASSGSGNTGELFF

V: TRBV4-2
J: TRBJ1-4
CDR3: CASSQVGRGDEKLFF

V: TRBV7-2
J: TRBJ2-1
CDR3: CASSLEGGSYNEQFF

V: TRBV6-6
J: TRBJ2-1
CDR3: CASGTGSLNEQFF

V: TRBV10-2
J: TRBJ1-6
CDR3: CASSFGTDYSPLHF

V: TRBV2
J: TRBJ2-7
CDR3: CASSASGSTYEQYF

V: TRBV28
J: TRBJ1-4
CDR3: CASSLNPTVPNEKLFF

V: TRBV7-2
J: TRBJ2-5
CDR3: CASSLDEGTQYF

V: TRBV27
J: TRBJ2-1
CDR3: CATDRGFPYNEQFF

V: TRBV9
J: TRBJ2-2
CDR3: CASSPHPRANTGELFF

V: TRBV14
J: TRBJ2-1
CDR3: CASSSGQLRYYNEQFF

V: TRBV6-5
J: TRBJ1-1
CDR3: CASSHRGTEAFF

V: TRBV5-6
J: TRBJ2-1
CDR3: CASSWGGTEQFF

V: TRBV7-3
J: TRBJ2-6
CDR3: CASSSNPSTSGANVLTF

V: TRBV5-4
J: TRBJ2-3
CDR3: CASSPTGELGDTQYF

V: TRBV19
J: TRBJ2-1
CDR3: CASSTHSSRYNEQFF

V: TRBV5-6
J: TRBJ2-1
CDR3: CASSLQTRLYEQFF

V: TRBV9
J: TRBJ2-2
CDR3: CASSVVGSASGGGTGELFF

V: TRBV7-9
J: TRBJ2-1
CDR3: CASSPAGTGSFNEQFF

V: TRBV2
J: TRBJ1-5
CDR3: CASSRESNQPQHF

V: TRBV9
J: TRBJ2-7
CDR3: CASSVGVGQYYEQYF

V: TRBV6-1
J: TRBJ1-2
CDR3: CASSEARQGYGYTF

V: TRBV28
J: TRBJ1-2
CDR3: CASSSGQGQRGYGYTF

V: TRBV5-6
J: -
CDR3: CASSPPTSGTYEQYF

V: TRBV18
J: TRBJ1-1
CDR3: CASSLASGGTHTEAFF

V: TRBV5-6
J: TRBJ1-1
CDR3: CASVRVGGTEAFF

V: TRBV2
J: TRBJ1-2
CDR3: CASSSDSPNGYTF

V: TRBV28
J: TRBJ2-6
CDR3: CATTSPLGGASGANVLTF

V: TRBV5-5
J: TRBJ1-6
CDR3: CASSPGQGQSSPLHF

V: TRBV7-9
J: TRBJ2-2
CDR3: CASSLRGQGGAGELFF

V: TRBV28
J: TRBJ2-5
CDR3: CASSLGGEQYF

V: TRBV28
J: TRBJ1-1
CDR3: CASKGGSVNTEAFF

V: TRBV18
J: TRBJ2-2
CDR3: CASSPLVPGGANTGELFF

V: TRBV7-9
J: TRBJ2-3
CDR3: CASSPGGTPSDTQYF

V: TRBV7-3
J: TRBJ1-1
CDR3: CASSSETGRAFF

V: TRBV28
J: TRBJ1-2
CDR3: CASGGGAAGGGYTF

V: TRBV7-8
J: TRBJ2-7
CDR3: CASSSQGYEQYF

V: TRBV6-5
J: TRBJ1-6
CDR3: CATKWGNSPLHF

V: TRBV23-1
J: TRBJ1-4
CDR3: CASSQYFHRGSEKLFF

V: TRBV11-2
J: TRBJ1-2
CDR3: CASSHGRGDGYTF

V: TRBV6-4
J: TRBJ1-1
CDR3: CASSMGRNTEAFF

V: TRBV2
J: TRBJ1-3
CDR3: CASSEMRVGNTIYF

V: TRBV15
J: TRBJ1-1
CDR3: CATSTDRGWNTEAFF

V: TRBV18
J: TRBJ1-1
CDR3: CASSPLRDSEAFF